These T cell receptor beta chains were read from a single sample in a study of spatial heterogeneity in lung cancer. TCRdb reprocessed the 5' RACE reads via MiXCR and lists one record per CDR3 protein. The table has under 30,000 distinct CDR3 sequences, 5% to 6.5% seen once; the top ten hold 20% to 25%. The sequences come from PBMCs, collected at follow-up. Receptor source: a male donor with early-stage non-small cell lung cancer. Each CDR3 is given with its conserved first and last residue. Fields, in order: clone size, J gene, D gene, V gene, CDR3 protein, CDR3 DNA. D genes are given only for firm matches. Size is omitted from some rows. Given values are once, few, many or a class for expanded clones.

many TRBJ1-3 - TRBV12-3/TRBV12-4 CASSLSGLSGNTIYF TGTGCCAGCAGTTTGTCGGGGCTATCCGGAAACACCATATATTTT
few TRBJ2-5 TRBD2 TRBV7-3 CASSLLPSGAETQYF TGTGCCAGCAGCTTACTTCCTAGCGGGGCAGAGACCCAGTACTTC
few TRBJ2-2 - TRBV10-3 CAIRAGEDTGELFF TGTGCCATCAGGGCAGGGGAAGACACCGGGGAGCTGTTTTTT
many TRBJ1-5 - TRBV19 CASKRAEAPQHF TGTGCCAGTAAAAGGGCAGAAGCGCCCCAGCATTTT
many TRBJ1-5 TRBD1 TRBV6-2/TRBV6-3 CASSSRTGRRQPQHF TGTGCCAGCAGTTCCCGGACAGGGCGTCGTCAGCCCCAGCATTTT
many TRBJ2-2 - TRBV7-3 CASSPRLAGELFF TGTGCCAGCAGCCCCCGGTTGGCCGGGGAGCTGTTTTTT
many TRBJ2-1 - TRBV7-2 CASSARTAVNEQFF TGTGCCAGCAGCGCCAGGACTGCCGTAAATGAGCAGTTCTTC
many TRBJ2-3 - TRBV10-3 CAISSQDTQYF TGTGCCATCAGCAGCCAAGATACGCAGTATTTT
- TRBJ2-7 TRBD2 TRBV18 CASSRRDYPYEQYF TGTGCCAGCTCACGGCGGGACTACCCCTACGAGCAGTACTTC
few TRBJ1-1 TRBD1 TRBV9 CASSAHPLTGPIPNTEAFF TGTGCCAGCAGCGCCCACCCCTTGACAGGGCCAATTCCGAACACTGAAGCTTTCTTT
- TRBJ2-3 TRBD2 TRBV11-1 CASSSLAGVSTDTQYF TGTGCCAGCAGCTCCTTAGCGGGGGTAAGCACAGATACGCAGTATTTT
- TRBJ1-1 - TRBV14 CASSQFDRASTEAFF TGTGCCAGCAGCCAATTCGACAGAGCTAGCACTGAAGCTTTCTTT
many TRBJ2-5 TRBD2 TRBV29-1 CSVDGLAGGFSTKETQYF TGCAGCGTTGACGGACTAGCGGGAGGCTTTTCCACAAAAGAGACCCAGTACTTC
- TRBJ2-2 TRBD2 TRBV6-5 CASSSSGGNTGELFF TGTGCCAGCAGCAGTAGCGGGGGAAACACCGGGGAGCTGTTTTTT
- TRBJ1-4 - TRBV4-2 CVSSQMTLSAAKLFF TGTGTCAGCAGCCAAATGACGTTGAGCGCTGCAAAACTGTTTTTT
many TRBJ1-2 - TRBV20-1 CSASSGESYGYTF TGCAGTGCTAGCTCCGGTGAATCCTATGGCTACACCTTC
many TRBJ2-5 TRBD2 TRBV5-1 CASSFYAGGSQSQYF TGCGCCAGCAGCTTCTATGCGGGAGGGTCCCAATCCCAGTACTTC
many TRBJ2-5 TRBD1 TRBV20-1 CSADRQGGQETQYF TGCAGTGCGGACCGACAGGGGGGCCAAGAGACCCAGTACTTC
many TRBJ1-1 - TRBV7-9 CASSVQGTEAFF TGTGCCAGCAGCGTCCAGGGGACTGAAGCTTTCTTT
few TRBJ2-5 - TRBV11-3 CASSPHGIANQETQYF TGTGCCAGCAGCCCCCATGGTATAGCGAATCAAGAGACCCAGTACTTC
many TRBJ2-7 - TRBV28 CASSGPGPPYEQYF TGTGCCAGCAGCGGCCCGGGACCACCCTACGAGCAGTACTTC
- TRBJ2-1 TRBD2 TRBV2 CASSRKGTSGSSYNEQFF TGTGCCAGCAGTAGAAAAGGGACTAGCGGGAGCTCCTACAATGAGCAGTTCTTC
many TRBJ2-2 - TRBV7-9 CASSPRAGELFF TGTGCCAGCAGTCCCCGGGCCGGGGAGCTGTTTTTT
few TRBJ1-2 - TRBV19 CASTDTAAYGYTF TGTGCCAGCACTGACACAGCAGCCTATGGCTACACCTTC
few TRBJ1-1 - TRBV27 CASSLLTSTEAFF TGTGCCAGCAGTTTATTGACTTCCACTGAAGCTTTCTTT
many TRBJ2-1 - TRBV12-3/TRBV12-4 CASYWGGYNEQFF TGTGCCAGCTATTGGGGCGGCTACAATGAGCAGTTCTTC
many TRBJ1-1 - TRBV7-3 CASSPTGTNTEAFF TGTGCCAGCAGCCCAACGGGCACTAACACTGAAGCTTTCTTT
- TRBJ2-3 - TRBV7-8 CASSLEHFTDTQYF TGTGCCAGCAGCTTAGAGCACTTCACAGATACGCAGTATTTT
- TRBJ1-1 - TRBV7-9 CASSLGFQNTEAFF TGTGCCAGCAGCTTAGGGTTCCAGAACACTGAAGCTTTCTTT
- TRBJ2-1 - TRBV7-2 CASKLPGVLGNEQFF TGTGCCAGCAAGCTTCCGGGAGTTTTGGGCAATGAGCAGTTCTTC
many TRBJ2-1 - TRBV28 CASRKSQSSYNEQFF TGTGCCAGCAGAAAGTCCCAGAGCTCCTACAATGAGCAGTTCTTC
many TRBJ1-2 - TRBV6-6 CASSMGVEVYGYTF TGTGCCAGCAGTATGGGAGTTGAGGTCTATGGCTACACCTTC
many TRBJ2-7 TRBD1 TRBV20-1 CSAENTGDEQYF TGCAGTGCTGAAAATACAGGGGACGAGCAGTACTTC
many TRBJ2-3 - TRBV4-2 CASSRPLESHTDTQYF TGTGCCAGCAGCCGACCCTTGGAAAGCCACACAGATACGCAGTATTTT
many TRBJ2-6 - TRBV7-2 CASSVGYGANVLTF TGTGCCAGCAGCGTAGGGTACGGGGCCAACGTCCTGACTTTC
many TRBJ2-1 - TRBV2 CASMKLSSYNEQFF TGTGCCAGCATGAAGCTGAGCTCCTACAATGAGCAGTTCTTC
many TRBJ2-3 TRBD2 TRBV11-2 CASSNQWTSADTQYF TGTGCCAGCAGCAACCAATGGACTAGTGCAGATACGCAGTATTTT
- TRBJ1-5 - TRBV6-5 CASSDQGKGGNQPQHF TGTGCCAGCAGTGACCAAGGTAAAGGGGGCAATCAGCCCCAGCATTTT
many TRBJ2-4 - TRBV7-9 CASSSTGDAKNIQYF TGTGCCAGCAGCTCGACAGGCGACGCCAAAAACATTCAGTACTTC
many TRBJ2-1 TRBD1 TRBV5-3 CARSLRDRVGRLDNEQFF TGTGCCAGAAGCTTGAGGGACAGGGTAGGTAGGTTGGACAATGAGCAGTTCTTC
- TRBJ1-6 - TRBV4-1 CASSQDLALRYSPLHF TGCGCCAGCAGCCAAGATCTGGCCTTGCGGTATTCACCCCTCCACTTT
many TRBJ1-2 TRBD1 TRBV2 CASSLGQGANYGYTF TGTGCCAGCAGTCTCGGACAGGGTGCCAACTATGGCTACACCTTC
- TRBJ2-4 TRBD2 TRBV20-1 CSAHPALGEGHRNIQYF TGCAGTGCTCACCCGGCGTTGGGGGAGGGCCATCGAAACATTCAGTACTTC
many TRBJ2-3 TRBD1 TRBV12-3/TRBV12-4 CASSSDRGREDTQYF TGTGCCAGCAGTTCCGACAGGGGGCGCGAAGATACGCAGTATTTT
- TRBJ2-1 TRBD2 TRBV29-1 CSVAGSGGSSYNEQFF TGCAGCGTTGCGGGGAGCGGGGGGTCCTCCTACAATGAGCAGTTCTTC
many TRBJ1-5 - TRBV6-6 CASSYPPGLSNQPQHF TGTGCCAGCAGTTACCCCCCGGGACTTAGCAATCAGCCCCAGCATTTT
many TRBJ2-4 - TRBV5-1 CASSLVRGRSKNIQYF TGCGCCAGCAGCTTGGTGCGGGGAAGGTCCAAAAACATTCAGTACTTC
many TRBJ2-5 TRBD2 TRBV29-1 CSVEGGAGGLETQYF TGCAGCGTTGAAGGTGGTGCGGGGGGGCTCGAGACCCAGTACTTC